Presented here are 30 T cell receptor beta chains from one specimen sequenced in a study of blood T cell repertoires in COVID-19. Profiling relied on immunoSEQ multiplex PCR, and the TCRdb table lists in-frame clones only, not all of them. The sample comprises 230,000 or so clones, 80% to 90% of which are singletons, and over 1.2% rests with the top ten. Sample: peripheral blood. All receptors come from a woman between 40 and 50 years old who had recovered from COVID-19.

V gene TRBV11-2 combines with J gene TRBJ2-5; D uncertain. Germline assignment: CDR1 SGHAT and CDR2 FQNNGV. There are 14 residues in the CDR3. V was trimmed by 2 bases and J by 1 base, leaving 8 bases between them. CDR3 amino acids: CASSLRATQETQYF. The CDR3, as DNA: TGTGCCAGCAGCTTAAGAGCGACCCAAGAGACCCAGTACTTC.

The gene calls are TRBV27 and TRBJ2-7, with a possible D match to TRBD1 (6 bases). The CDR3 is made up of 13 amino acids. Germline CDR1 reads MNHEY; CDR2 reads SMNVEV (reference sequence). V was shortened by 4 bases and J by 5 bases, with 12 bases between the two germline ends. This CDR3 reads CASSSYRVNEQYF. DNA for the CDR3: TGTGCCAGCAGTTCATACAGGGTGAACGAGCAGTACTTC.

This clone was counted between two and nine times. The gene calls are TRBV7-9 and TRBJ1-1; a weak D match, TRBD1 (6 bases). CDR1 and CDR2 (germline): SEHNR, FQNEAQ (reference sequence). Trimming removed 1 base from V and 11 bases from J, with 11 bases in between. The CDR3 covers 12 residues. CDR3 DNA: TGTGCCAGCAGCTTAGGAGGGGGAAAGGCTTTCTTT. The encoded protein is CASSLGGGKAFF. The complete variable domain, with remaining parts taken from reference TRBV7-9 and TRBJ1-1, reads DTGVSQNPRHKITKRGQNVTFRCDPISEHNRLYWYRQTLGQGPEFLTYFQNEAQLEKSRLLSDRFSAERPKGSFSTLEIQRTEQGDSAMYLCASSLGGGKAFFGQGTRLTVV.

Here the CDR3 reads CATSDLPPTGRDTGELFF. CDR3 in DNA: TGTGCCACCAGTGATTTACCACCGACAGGGCGGGACACCGGGGAGCTGTTTTTT. The chain joins TRBV24-1 to TRBJ2-2; 7 bases agree with TRBD1. With 1 base clipped from V and 3 bases from J, the junction kept 10 bases outside the gene matches. The CDR3 consists of 18 residues. Germline assignment: CDR1 KGHDR and CDR2 SFDVKD.

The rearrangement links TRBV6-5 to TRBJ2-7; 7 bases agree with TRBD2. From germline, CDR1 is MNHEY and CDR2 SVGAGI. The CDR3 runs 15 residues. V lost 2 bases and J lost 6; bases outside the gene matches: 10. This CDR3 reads CASSYEGRGFGEQYF. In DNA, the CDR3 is TGTGCCAGCAGTTACGAGGGGCGGGGGTTCGGCGAGCAGTACTTC.

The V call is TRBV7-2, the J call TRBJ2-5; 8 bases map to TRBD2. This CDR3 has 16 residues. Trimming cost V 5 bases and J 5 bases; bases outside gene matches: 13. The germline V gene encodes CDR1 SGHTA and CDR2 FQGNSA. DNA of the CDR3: TGTGCCAGCAGCACAAACGGTCCGGGGGGGCGGGAGACCCAGTACTTC. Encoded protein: CASSTNGPGGRETQYF.

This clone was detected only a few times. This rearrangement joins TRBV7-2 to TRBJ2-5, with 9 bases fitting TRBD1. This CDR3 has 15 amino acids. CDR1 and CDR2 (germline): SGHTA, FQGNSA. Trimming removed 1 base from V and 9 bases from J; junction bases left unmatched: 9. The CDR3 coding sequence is TGTGCCAGCAGCTTAGACACAGGGGGCCCAGTGGCCCAGTACTTC. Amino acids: CASSLDTGGPVAQYF.

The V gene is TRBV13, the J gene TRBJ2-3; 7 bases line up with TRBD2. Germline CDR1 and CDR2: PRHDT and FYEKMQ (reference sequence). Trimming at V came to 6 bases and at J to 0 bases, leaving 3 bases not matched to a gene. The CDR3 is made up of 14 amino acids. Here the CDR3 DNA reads TGTGCCAGCAGTCTAGCGGAAAGCACAGATACGCAGTATTTT. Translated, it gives CASSLAESTDTQYF.

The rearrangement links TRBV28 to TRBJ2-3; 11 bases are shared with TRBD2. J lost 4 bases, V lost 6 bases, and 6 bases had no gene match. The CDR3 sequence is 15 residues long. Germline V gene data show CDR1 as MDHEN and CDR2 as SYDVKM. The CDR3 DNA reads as TGTGCCAGCAGCCTTCAACTAGCGGGGGCAGATACGCAGTATTTT. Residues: CASSLQLAGADTQYF.

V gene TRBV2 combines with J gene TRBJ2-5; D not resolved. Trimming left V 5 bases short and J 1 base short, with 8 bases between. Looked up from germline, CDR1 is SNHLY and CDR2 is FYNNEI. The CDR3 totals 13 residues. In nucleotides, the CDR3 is TGTGCCAGCAGTTCGTTGTTCCAAGAGACCCAGTACTTC. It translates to CASSSLFQETQYF.

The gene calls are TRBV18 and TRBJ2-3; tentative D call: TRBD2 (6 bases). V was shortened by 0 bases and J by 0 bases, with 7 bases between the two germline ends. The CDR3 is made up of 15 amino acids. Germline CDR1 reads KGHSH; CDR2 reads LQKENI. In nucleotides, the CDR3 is TGTGCCAGCTCACCACCAGGGACTAGCACAGATACGCAGTATTTT. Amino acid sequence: CASSPPGTSTDTQYF.

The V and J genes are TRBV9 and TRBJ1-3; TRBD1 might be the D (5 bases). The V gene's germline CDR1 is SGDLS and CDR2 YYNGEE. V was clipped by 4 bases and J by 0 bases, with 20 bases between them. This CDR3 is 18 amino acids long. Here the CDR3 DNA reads TGTGCCAGCAGCCAGAGGAGGGAGGGGTCCCTCTCTGGAAACACCATATATTTT. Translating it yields CASSQRREGSLSGNTIYF.

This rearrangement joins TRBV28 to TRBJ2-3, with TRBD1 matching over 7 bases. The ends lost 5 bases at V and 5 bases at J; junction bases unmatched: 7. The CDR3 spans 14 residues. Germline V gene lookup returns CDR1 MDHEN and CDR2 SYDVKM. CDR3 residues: CASSNTGAIDTQYF. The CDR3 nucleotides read TGTGCCAGCAGTAACACAGGGGCGATAGATACGCAGTATTTT.

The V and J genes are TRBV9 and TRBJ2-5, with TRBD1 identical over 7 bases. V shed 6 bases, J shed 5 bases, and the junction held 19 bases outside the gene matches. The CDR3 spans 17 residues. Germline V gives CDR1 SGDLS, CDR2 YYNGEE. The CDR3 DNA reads TGTGCCAGCACTCGTGGTGTTTTACTAGGGGGCCAGGAGACCCAGTACTTC. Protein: CASTRGVLLGGQETQYF.

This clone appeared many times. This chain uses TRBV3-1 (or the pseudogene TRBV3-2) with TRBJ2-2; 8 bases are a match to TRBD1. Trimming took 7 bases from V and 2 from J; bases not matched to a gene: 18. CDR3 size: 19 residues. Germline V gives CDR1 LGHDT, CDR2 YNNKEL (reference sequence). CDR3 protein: CASTLNRGRGQGNTGELFF. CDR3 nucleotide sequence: TGTGCCAGCACTCTAAATCGGGGGAGAGGACAGGGAAACACCGGGGAGCTGTTTTTT.

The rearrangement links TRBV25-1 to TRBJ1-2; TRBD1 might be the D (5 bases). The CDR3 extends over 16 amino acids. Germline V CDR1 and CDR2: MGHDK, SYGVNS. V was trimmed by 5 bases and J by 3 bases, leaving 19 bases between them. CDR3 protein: CASSQTAGSGDYGYTF. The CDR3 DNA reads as TGTGCCAGCAGTCAAACAGCAGGGTCGGGCGACTATGGCTACACCTTC.

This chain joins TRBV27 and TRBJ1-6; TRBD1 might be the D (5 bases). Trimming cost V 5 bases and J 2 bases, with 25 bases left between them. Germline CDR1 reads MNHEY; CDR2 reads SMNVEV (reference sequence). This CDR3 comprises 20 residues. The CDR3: CASSPRAMVLGGTYNSPLHF. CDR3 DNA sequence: TGTGCCAGCAGTCCCAGGGCAATGGTCCTCGGGGGGACCTATAATTCACCCCTCCACTTT.

Here the CDR3 reads CASSLPGQGFSNQPQHF. The CDR3 DNA follows: TGTGCCAGCAGCTTACCGGGACAGGGATTTAGCAATCAGCCCCAGCATTTT. The V gene is TRBV7-8, the J gene TRBJ1-5, with 9 bases lining up with TRBD1. Germline V lookup: CDR1 SGHVS, CDR2 FQNEAQ. V gave up 2 bases and J gave up 0 bases; unmatched junction bases: 5. The CDR3 loop spans 17 amino acids.

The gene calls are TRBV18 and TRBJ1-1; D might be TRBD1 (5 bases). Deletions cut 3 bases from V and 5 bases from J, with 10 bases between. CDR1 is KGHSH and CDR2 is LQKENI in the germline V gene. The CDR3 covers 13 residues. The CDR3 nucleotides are TGTGCCAGCTCACCTTTTAAGGGGACTGAAGCTTTCTTT. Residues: CASSPFKGTEAFF.

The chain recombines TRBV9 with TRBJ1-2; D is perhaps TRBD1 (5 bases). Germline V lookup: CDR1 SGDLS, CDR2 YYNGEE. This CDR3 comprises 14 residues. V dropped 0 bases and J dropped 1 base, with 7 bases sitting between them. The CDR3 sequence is CASSVGRDNYGYTF. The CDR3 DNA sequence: TGTGCCAGCAGCGTAGGCAGGGATAACTATGGCTACACCTTC. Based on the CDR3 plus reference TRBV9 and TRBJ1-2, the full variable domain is DSGVTQTPKHLITATGQRVTLRCSPRSGDLSVYWYQQSLDQGLQFLIQYYNGEERAKGNILERFSAQQFPDLHSELNLSSLELGDSALYFCASSVGRDNYGYTFGSGTRLTVV.

CDR3 sequence reads: CATSPYLSGANVLTF. As DNA, the CDR3 is TGTGCCACATCACCCTACCTCTCTGGGGCCAACGTCCTGACTTTC. This chain joins TRBV19 and TRBJ2-6; D gene ambiguous. The ends were cut back, 10 bases at V and 0 bases at J, with 13 bases in the middle. Germline CDR1 and CDR2: LNHDA and SQIVND (reference sequence). The CDR3 is made up of 15 amino acids.

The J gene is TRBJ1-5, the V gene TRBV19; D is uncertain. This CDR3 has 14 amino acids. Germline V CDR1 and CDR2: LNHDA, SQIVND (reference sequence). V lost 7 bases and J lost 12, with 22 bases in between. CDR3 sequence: CASNAGPSLLNQHF. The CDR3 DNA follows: TGTGCCAGTAACGCTGGGCCGTCATTACTTAACCAGCATTTT.

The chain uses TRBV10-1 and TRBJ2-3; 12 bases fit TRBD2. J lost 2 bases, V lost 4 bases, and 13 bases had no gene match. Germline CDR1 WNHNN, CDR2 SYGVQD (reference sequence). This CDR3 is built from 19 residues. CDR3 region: CASSGTSGGPGQTTDTQYF. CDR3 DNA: TGCGCCAGCAGTGGAACTAGCGGGGGGCCCGGTCAGACCACAGATACGCAGTATTTT.

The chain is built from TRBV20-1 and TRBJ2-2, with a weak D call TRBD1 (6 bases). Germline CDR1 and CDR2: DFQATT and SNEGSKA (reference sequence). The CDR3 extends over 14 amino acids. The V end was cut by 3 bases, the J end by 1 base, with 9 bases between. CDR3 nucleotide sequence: TGCAGTGCTAGTCAGGGGAAGAACACCGGGGAGCTGTTTTTT. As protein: CSASQGKNTGELFF.

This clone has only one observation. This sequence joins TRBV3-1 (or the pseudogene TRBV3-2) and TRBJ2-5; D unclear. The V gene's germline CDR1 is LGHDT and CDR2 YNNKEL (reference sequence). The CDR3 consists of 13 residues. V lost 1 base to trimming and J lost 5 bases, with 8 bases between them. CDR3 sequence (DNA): TGTGCCAGCAGCCAAGCCCTTGAGGAGACCCAGTACTTC. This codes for CASSQALEETQYF.

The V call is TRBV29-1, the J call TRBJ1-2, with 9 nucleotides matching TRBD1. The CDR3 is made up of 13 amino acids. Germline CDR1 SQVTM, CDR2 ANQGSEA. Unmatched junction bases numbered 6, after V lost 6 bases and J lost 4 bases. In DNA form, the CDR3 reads TGCAGCGTCTCGGGACAGGGTGGCTATGGCTACACCTTC. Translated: CSVSGQGGYGYTF.

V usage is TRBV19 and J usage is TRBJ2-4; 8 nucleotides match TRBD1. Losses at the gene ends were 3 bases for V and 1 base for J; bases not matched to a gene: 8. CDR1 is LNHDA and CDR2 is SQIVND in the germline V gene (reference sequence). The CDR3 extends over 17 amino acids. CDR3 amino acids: CASSIQTGANAKNIQYF. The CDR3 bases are TGTGCCAGTAGTATTCAGACAGGGGCTAACGCCAAAAACATTCAGTACTTC.

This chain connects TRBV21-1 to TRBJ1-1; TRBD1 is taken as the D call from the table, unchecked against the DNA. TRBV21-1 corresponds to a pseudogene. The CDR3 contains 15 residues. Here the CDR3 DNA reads TGTGCCAGCAGCAATGACAGGGCGTCAGGGGCTGAAGCTTTCTTT. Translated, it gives CASSNDRASGAEAFF.

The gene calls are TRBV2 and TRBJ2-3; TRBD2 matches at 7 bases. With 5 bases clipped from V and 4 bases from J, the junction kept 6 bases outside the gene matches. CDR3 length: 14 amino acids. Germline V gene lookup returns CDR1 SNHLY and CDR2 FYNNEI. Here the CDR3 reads CASSFGGGPDTQYF. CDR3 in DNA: TGTGCCAGCAGTTTTGGCGGGGGTCCAGATACGCAGTATTTT.

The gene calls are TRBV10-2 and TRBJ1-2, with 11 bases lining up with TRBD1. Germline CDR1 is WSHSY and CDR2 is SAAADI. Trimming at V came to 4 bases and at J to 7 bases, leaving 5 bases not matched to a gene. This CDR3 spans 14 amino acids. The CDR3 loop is CASSVGQGDLGYTF. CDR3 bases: TGCGCCAGCAGTGTGGGACAGGGGGACCTTGGCTACACCTTC.